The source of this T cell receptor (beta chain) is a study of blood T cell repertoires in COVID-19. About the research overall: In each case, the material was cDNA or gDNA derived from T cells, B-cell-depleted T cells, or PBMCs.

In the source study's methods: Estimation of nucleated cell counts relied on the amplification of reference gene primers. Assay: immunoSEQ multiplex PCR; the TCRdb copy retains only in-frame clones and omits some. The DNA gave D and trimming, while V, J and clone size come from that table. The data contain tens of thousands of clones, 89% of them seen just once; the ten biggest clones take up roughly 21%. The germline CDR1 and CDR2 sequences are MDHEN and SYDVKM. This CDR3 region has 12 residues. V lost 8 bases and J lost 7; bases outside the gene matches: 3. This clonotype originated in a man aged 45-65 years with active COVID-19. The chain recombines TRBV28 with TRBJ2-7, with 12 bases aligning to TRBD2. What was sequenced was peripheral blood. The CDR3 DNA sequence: TGTGCCAGCGGGGGACTAGCGGGTGAGCAGTACTTC. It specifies CASGGLAGEQYF.